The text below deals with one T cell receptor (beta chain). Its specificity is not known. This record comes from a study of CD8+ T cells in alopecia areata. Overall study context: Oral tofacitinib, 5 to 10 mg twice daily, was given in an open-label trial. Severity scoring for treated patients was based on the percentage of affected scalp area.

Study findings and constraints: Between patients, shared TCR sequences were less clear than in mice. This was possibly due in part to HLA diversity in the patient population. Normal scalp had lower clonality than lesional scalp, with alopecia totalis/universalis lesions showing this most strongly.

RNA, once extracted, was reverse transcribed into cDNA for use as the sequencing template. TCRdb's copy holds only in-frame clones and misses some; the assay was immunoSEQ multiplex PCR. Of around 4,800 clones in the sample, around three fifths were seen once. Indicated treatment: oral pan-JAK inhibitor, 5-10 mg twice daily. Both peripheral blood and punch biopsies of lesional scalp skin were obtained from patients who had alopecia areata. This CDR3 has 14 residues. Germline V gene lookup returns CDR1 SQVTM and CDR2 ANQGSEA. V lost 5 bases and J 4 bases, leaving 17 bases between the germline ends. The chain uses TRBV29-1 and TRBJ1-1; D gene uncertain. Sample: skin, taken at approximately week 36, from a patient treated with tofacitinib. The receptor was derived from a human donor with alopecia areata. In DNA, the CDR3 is TGCAGCGTTATGGGCAGGCTGGGTAGCACTGAAGCTTTCTTT. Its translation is CSVMGRLGSTEAFF.